The rows below give T cell receptor beta chains drawn from one sample of a study of T cell responses to AZD1222 COVID-19 vaccine. Profiling relied on immunoSEQ multiplex PCR, and the TCRdb table lists in-frame clones only, not all of them. The table lists roughly 100,000 clones, about 90% of them singletons. Source: peripheral blood, taken on day 0 of AZD1222 vaccination. The receptor source for this set is an adult in good health. Each CDR3 is given with its conserved first and last residue. The order of the fields is CDR3 DNA, CDR3 protein, clone size, D gene, J gene, V gene. D genes are given only for firm matches. Clone size is given for some rows only: seen once, a few or many times, or a class if the clone is expanded.

CDR3nt: TGTGCCAGCAGTCGACTTAGGCAGCGCCAAGAGACCCAGTACTTC
CDR3aa: CASSRLRQRQETQYF
abundance: NA
d_gene: NA
j_gene: TRBJ2-5
v_gene: TRBV6-2/TRBV6-3

CDR3nt: TGTGCCAGCAGCCGGGTCCTACACACTGAAGCTTTCTTT
CDR3aa: CASSRVLHTEAFF
abundance: NA
d_gene: NA
j_gene: TRBJ1-1
v_gene: TRBV7-2

CDR3nt: TGTGCCAGCAGTGAAGGTGCGACGGGGAACTATGGCTACACCTTC
CDR3aa: CASSEGATGNYGYTF
abundance: NA
d_gene: NA
j_gene: TRBJ1-2
v_gene: TRBV2

CDR3nt: TGCGCCAGCAGTGAGCCGGATAGAGGATCAGGGGGAGTCTATGGCTACACCTTC
CDR3aa: CASSEPDRGSGGVYGYTF
abundance: NA
d_gene: TRBD1
j_gene: TRBJ1-2
v_gene: TRBV10-1

CDR3nt: TGTGCCGCCAGCAGAGATCGCCAGGGGCAGTATGGCTACACCTTC
CDR3aa: CAASRDRQGQYGYTF
abundance: once
d_gene: NA
j_gene: TRBJ1-2
v_gene: TRBV15

CDR3nt: TGTGCCAGTAGTATTAATGGGGGCACAGATACGCAGTATTTT
CDR3aa: CASSINGGTDTQYF
abundance: NA
d_gene: NA
j_gene: TRBJ2-3
v_gene: TRBV19

CDR3nt: TGCGCCAGCAGCCAGTCTACGGTTGGCTCTGGGGCCAACGTCCTGACTTTC
CDR3aa: CASSQSTVGSGANVLTF
abundance: NA
d_gene: NA
j_gene: TRBJ2-6
v_gene: TRBV4-3

CDR3nt: TGTGCCAGCAGTGAGGGGATGGAGTACAATGAGCAGTTCTTC
CDR3aa: CASSEGMEYNEQFF
abundance: NA
d_gene: NA
j_gene: TRBJ2-1
v_gene: TRBV6-4

CDR3nt: TGTGCCAGCAGCTCCTTTCTGATTATGAAAGCTGGCACTGAAGCTTTCTTT
CDR3aa: CASSSFLIMKAGTEAFF
abundance: NA
d_gene: NA
j_gene: TRBJ1-1
v_gene: TRBV5-6

CDR3nt: TGTGCCAGCAGCCTCAGCGTATCCTACGAGCAGTACTTC
CDR3aa: CASSLSVSYEQYF
abundance: NA
d_gene: NA
j_gene: TRBJ2-7
v_gene: TRBV3-1/TRBV3-2

CDR3nt: TGTGCCAGCGGACAGAACTCTGGAAACACCATATATTTT
CDR3aa: CASGQNSGNTIYF
abundance: NA
d_gene: NA
j_gene: TRBJ1-3
v_gene: TRBV19

CDR3nt: TGTGCCATCAAGGGGGGAGATGGCAACACTGAAGCTTTCTTT
CDR3aa: CAIKGGDGNTEAFF
abundance: few
d_gene: NA
j_gene: TRBJ1-1
v_gene: TRBV10-3

CDR3nt: TGTGCCAGCAGTTTATTTATCAACCAAGAGACCCAGTACTTC
CDR3aa: CASSLFINQETQYF
abundance: NA
d_gene: NA
j_gene: TRBJ2-5
v_gene: TRBV27

CDR3nt: TGTGCCAGCAGTCAGGGGACTAGCTACGAGCAGTACTTC
CDR3aa: CASSQGTSYEQYF
abundance: once
d_gene: TRBD2
j_gene: TRBJ2-7
v_gene: TRBV7-2

CDR3nt: TGTGCCAGCAGGCGACAGCCGGACTCGGACAATGAGCAGTTCTTC
CDR3aa: CASRRQPDSDNEQFF
abundance: NA
d_gene: NA
j_gene: TRBJ2-1
v_gene: TRBV6-5

CDR3nt: TGTGCTTCGGGAGCGGGCCAAGAGACCCAGTACTTC
CDR3aa: CASGAGQETQYF
abundance: NA
d_gene: NA
j_gene: TRBJ2-5
v_gene: TRBV28

CDR3nt: TGTGCCAGCAGCCCCACCGGGACTAGCCGCGAGACCCAGTACTTC
CDR3aa: CASSPTGTSRETQYF
abundance: NA
d_gene: TRBD2
j_gene: TRBJ2-5
v_gene: TRBV3-1/TRBV3-2

CDR3nt: TGTGCCAGCAGCTTACAAGCGGGGGGGCCAGATACGCAGTATTTT
CDR3aa: CASSLQAGGPDTQYF
abundance: once
d_gene: TRBD2
j_gene: TRBJ2-3
v_gene: TRBV11-2

CDR3nt: TGTGCCAGCAGGGAACAGGGGACAGATACGCAGTATTTT
CDR3aa: CASREQGTDTQYF
abundance: NA
d_gene: TRBD1
j_gene: TRBJ2-3
v_gene: TRBV28

CDR3nt: TGTGCCAGCACCTTGGGCCAGAACACTGAAGCTTTCTTT
CDR3aa: CASTLGQNTEAFF
abundance: NA
d_gene: NA
j_gene: TRBJ1-1
v_gene: TRBV28

CDR3nt: TGTGCCAGCAGCGTAGAGGGCCGAAACACAGATACGCAGTATTTT
CDR3aa: CASSVEGRNTDTQYF
abundance: NA
d_gene: NA
j_gene: TRBJ2-3
v_gene: TRBV9

CDR3nt: TGTGCCAGCTCACCGTCCACATCCGAGCAGTTCTTC
CDR3aa: CASSPSTSEQFF
abundance: NA
d_gene: NA
j_gene: TRBJ2-1
v_gene: TRBV18

CDR3nt: TGTGCCAGCAGTTACCCATTCGGTACAGGGGCCGGGAGAACCCAGCATTTT
CDR3aa: CASSYPFGTGAGRTQHF
abundance: NA
d_gene: TRBD1
j_gene: TRBJ1-5
v_gene: TRBV6-2/TRBV6-3

CDR3nt: TGTGCCAGCAGTGAGAGGGACTATGGCTACACCTTC
CDR3aa: CASSERDYGYTF
abundance: once
d_gene: NA
j_gene: TRBJ1-2
v_gene: TRBV6-2/TRBV6-3

CDR3nt: TGCGCCAGCAGCCACGAAAACGGCGGTTATGGCTACACCTTC
CDR3aa: CASSHENGGYGYTF
abundance: NA
d_gene: NA
j_gene: TRBJ1-2
v_gene: TRBV4-3

CDR3nt: TGTGCCAGCAGCTTAGGGACAGGACAGGGGTTCGGCGAGCAGTACTTC
CDR3aa: CASSLGTGQGFGEQYF
abundance: NA
d_gene: TRBD1
j_gene: TRBJ2-7
v_gene: TRBV7-9

CDR3nt: TGTGCCAGCAGCCAATTCGGAGGACAGCCGAACACTGAAGCTTTCTTT
CDR3aa: CASSQFGGQPNTEAFF
abundance: NA
d_gene: NA
j_gene: TRBJ1-1
v_gene: TRBV14

CDR3nt: TGTGCCACCCACGTGAACGCCCGCAGTTCCCAGCATTTT
CDR3aa: CATHVNARSSQHF
abundance: NA
d_gene: NA
j_gene: TRBJ1-5
v_gene: TRBV6-6

CDR3nt: TGTGCCAGCAGGTTTACCGGGACAGGGGGCACTGAAGCTTTCTTT
CDR3aa: CASRFTGTGGTEAFF
abundance: NA
d_gene: TRBD1
j_gene: TRBJ1-1
v_gene: TRBV7-8

CDR3nt: TGTGCCAGCACCGACACAGGGGGTCTGTTTTTT
CDR3aa: CASTDTGGLFF
abundance: once
d_gene: TRBD1
j_gene: TRBJ2-2
v_gene: TRBV12-3/TRBV12-4

CDR3nt: TGTGCCAGCAGTGAACACAGGGGGACTGGAAACACCATATATTTT
CDR3aa: CASSEHRGTGNTIYF
abundance: NA
d_gene: TRBD1
j_gene: TRBJ1-3
v_gene: TRBV6-1

CDR3nt: TGTGCCAGCAGCCTCACGGGGGGCACATGCACAGATACGCAGTATTTT
CDR3aa: CASSLTGGTCTDTQYF
abundance: NA
d_gene: NA
j_gene: TRBJ2-3
v_gene: TRBV11-2

CDR3nt: TGCGCCAGCAGGGCCCCCCCAATGGGTCCTAATGAAAAACTGTTTTTT
CDR3aa: CASRAPPMGPNEKLFF
abundance: NA
d_gene: NA
j_gene: TRBJ1-4
v_gene: TRBV4-1

CDR3nt: TGTGCCAGCAGTGAAGCTTTGGGACTAGCGGGGTTTGGTCTTTTGGGCGAGCAGTACTTC
CDR3aa: CASSEALGLAGFGLLGEQYF
abundance: NA
d_gene: TRBD2
j_gene: TRBJ2-7
v_gene: TRBV6-1

CDR3nt: TGTGCCAGCAGCTCCGGGGCGACTGGGGCGGCGTACAATGAGCAGTTCTTC
CDR3aa: CASSSGATGAAYNEQFF
abundance: NA
d_gene: NA
j_gene: TRBJ2-1
v_gene: TRBV11-3

CDR3nt: TGCGCCAGCAGCTTGTCCCAGAGTACCTCTGGAAACACCATATATTTT
CDR3aa: CASSLSQSTSGNTIYF
abundance: NA
d_gene: NA
j_gene: TRBJ1-3
v_gene: TRBV5-1

CDR3nt: TGTGCCAGCACCCGGGACAGGGGTACTGAAGCTTTCTTT
CDR3aa: CASTRDRGTEAFF
abundance: NA
d_gene: TRBD1
j_gene: TRBJ1-1
v_gene: TRBV6-5

CDR3nt: TGTGCCAGCAGGGGAGGGTCAGGGGGCAATCAGCCCCAGCATTTT
CDR3aa: CASRGGSGGNQPQHF
abundance: NA
d_gene: NA
j_gene: TRBJ1-5
v_gene: TRBV6-5

CDR3nt: TGTGCCATCAGCGGGGACATTAGGGGGGCCTACAATGAGCAGTTCTTC
CDR3aa: CAISGDIRGAYNEQFF
abundance: NA
d_gene: NA
j_gene: TRBJ2-1
v_gene: TRBV10-3

CDR3nt: TGTGCCAGCAGCTCCCAGGGGCACTCAGATACGCAGTATTTT
CDR3aa: CASSSQGHSDTQYF
abundance: NA
d_gene: NA
j_gene: TRBJ2-3
v_gene: TRBV7-2

CDR3nt: TGTGCCAGCAGCTTGTCCGGGTACGGCTACACCTTC
CDR3aa: CASSLSGYGYTF
abundance: NA
d_gene: NA
j_gene: TRBJ1-2
v_gene: TRBV5-6

CDR3nt: TGTGCCAGCAGTTTATTCAACCGACCTAATTCACCCCTCCACTTT
CDR3aa: CASSLFNRPNSPLHF
abundance: NA
d_gene: NA
j_gene: TRBJ1-6
v_gene: TRBV27

CDR3nt: TGTGCCAGCAGTTTAGGGACTAGCGGGACCTACGAGCAGTACTTC
CDR3aa: CASSLGTSGTYEQYF
abundance: NA
d_gene: TRBD2
j_gene: TRBJ2-7
v_gene: TRBV28

CDR3nt: TGTGCCAGCAGCTTCGGACAGGGAGGGTTAGAAGCTTTCTTT
CDR3aa: CASSFGQGGLEAFF
abundance: NA
d_gene: TRBD1
j_gene: TRBJ1-1
v_gene: TRBV7-8

CDR3nt: TGCGCCAGCAGCCCCCGGACTAGCCCCACATCTTACGAGCAGTACTTC
CDR3aa: CASSPRTSPTSYEQYF
abundance: NA
d_gene: TRBD2
j_gene: TRBJ2-7
v_gene: TRBV5-1

CDR3nt: TGTGCCTGGAGTGAAGGCAGGGGCAATTCACCCCTCCACTTT
CDR3aa: CAWSEGRGNSPLHF
abundance: once
d_gene: NA
j_gene: TRBJ1-6
v_gene: TRBV30

CDR3nt: TGTGCCACTGGGACACCTTTATACAATGAGCAGTTCTTC
CDR3aa: CATGTPLYNEQFF
abundance: NA
d_gene: NA
j_gene: TRBJ2-1
v_gene: TRBV28